Detailed here is one T cell receptor (beta chain). Its cognate antigen is unknown. This specimen comes from a study of shared clonotypes between healthy human individuals. Study-wide context: CD8 memory received one plate per donor, CD8 naive two, CD4 memory three and CD4 naive three.

General study points: Measured sharing among donors was expected to vary with sequencing depth. The study sampled only blood, and tissue repertoires likely differ.

Terminally differentiated effector memory CD45RA+ cells were excluded from the naive CD8 cells, which were CD45RO-negative and positively selected for CCR7. Generated by immunoSEQ multiplex PCR, the TCRdb table keeps only in-frame clones and is missing some. Here the sample spans about 2,200,000 clones, approximately 94% being singletons. This TCR came from a man in his late teens or twenties in good health. Some clones in this sample may be carry-over from other donors' samples. Sequenced sample: naive CD8+ T cells from PBMCs.

CDR3 sequence reads: CASSPTGDTTYEQYF. The CDR3 DNA sequence: TGTGCCAGCAGCCCGACAGGGGATACCACCTACGAGCAGTACTTC. The chain uses TRBV11-2 and TRBJ2-7, with 8 nucleotides matching TRBD1. Germline V gives CDR1 SGHAT, CDR2 FQNNGV. The CDR3 length is 15 residues. V dropped 5 bases and J dropped 2; count of bases not matched to a gene: 8. Complete variable domain (other parts from reference TRBV11-2 and TRBJ2-7): EAGVAQSPRYKIIEKRQSVAFWCNPISGHATLYWYQQILGQGPKLLIQFQNNGVVDDSQLPKDRFSAERLKGVDSTLKIQPAKLEDSAVYLCASSPTGDTTYEQYFGPGTRLTVT.